Each of the 30 T cell receptor beta chains below was sequenced from the same sample in a study of sequential checkpoint blockade in melanoma. The treatment is: randomized to nivolumab then ipilimumab (arm A) or the reverse (arm B). The assay was immunoSEQ multiplex PCR, and TCRdb's table has in-frame clones only and misses some. This sample has about 14,000 clones; around half occur once, and the top ten carry roughly 17%. The specimen comprised CD8+ T cells sorted from blood (inferred from file names), sampled from a patient given nivolumab and ipilimumab in sequence. The receptors were sampled from a human donor with melanoma.

Only a few counts were recorded for this clone. The rearrangement joins TRBV30 to TRBJ1-4; D is unclear. This CDR3 comprises 13 residues. V was shortened by 2 bases and J by 4 bases, with 8 bases between the two germline ends. CDR1 and CDR2 from the germline V gene are GTSNPN and SVGIG (reference sequence). CDR3 in amino acids: CAWSSGFNEKLFF. CDR3 nucleotides: TGTGCCTGGAGTTCAGGTTTTAATGAAAAACTGTTTTTT.

This clone was seen just once. A junction end diverges from the germline sequence, so it may reflect a read error. The chain carries TRBV10-3 and TRBJ2-7; D is unclear. This CDR3 comprises 12 residues. Germline V lookup: CDR1 ENHRY, CDR2 SYGVKD. CDR3 DNA: TGTGCCATCAGTGAGTCTAACTACGAGCGGTACTTC. It codes for CAISESNYERYF.

This clone was detected only a few times. V gene TRBV28 combines with J gene TRBJ2-3, with TRBD2 matching 9 bases. The CDR3 runs to 17 residues. Looked up from germline, CDR1 is MDHEN and CDR2 is SYDVKM. V lost 4 bases, J lost 7 bases, and 15 bases stayed unmatched. The CDR3: CASSSHQISGGMNTQYF. The CDR3 nucleotides are TGTGCCAGCAGTTCCCATCAAATTAGCGGGGGAATGAATACGCAGTATTTT.

The sample holds a few counts of this clone. The J gene is TRBJ2-7, the V gene TRBV5-6, with 9 bases that match TRBD1. After removal of 3 bases from V and 3 bases from J, the junction contained 10 bases not matched to a gene. The CDR3 loop spans 16 amino acids. Germline V gene data show CDR1 as SGHDT and CDR2 as YYEEEE. The CDR3, as DNA: TGTGCCAGCAGCTCATTTCCCCCGGGACAGGGCTACGAGCAGTACTTC. It yields the protein CASSSFPPGQGYEQYF.

The chain is built from TRBV6-5 and TRBJ2-5, with TRBD2 matching 10 bases. The CDR3 runs to 16 residues. V shed 2 bases and J 5 bases; nucleotides not matched to a gene: 8. Germline CDR1 reads MNHEY; CDR2 reads SVGAGI. In DNA form, the CDR3 reads TGTGCCAGCAGTTACCGCGAAGCGGGAGGGCGGGAGACCCAGTACTTC. As protein: CASSYREAGGRETQYF.

V and J are TRBV6-5 and TRBJ2-5; D might be TRBD2 (6 bases). This CDR3 has 13 residues. Trimming left V 0 bases short and J 7 bases short, with 9 bases between. Germline CDR1 and CDR2: MNHEY and SVGAGI. CDR3 region: CASSYSEGSTQYF. CDR3 DNA sequence: TGTGCCAGCAGTTACTCGGAGGGATCGACCCAGTACTTC.

This chain links TRBV27 with TRBJ2-7; 10 bases line up with TRBD1. Germline V gene lookup returns CDR1 MNHEY and CDR2 SMNVEV (reference sequence). The CDR3 loop spans 15 amino acids. Unmatched junction bases numbered 11, after V lost 6 bases and J lost 6 bases. CDR3 DNA sequence: TGTGCCAGCAGCCCCTCCCCGGGACAGGGGACCGAGCAGTACTTC. Translated: CASSPSPGQGTEQYF.

The chain has TRBV6-4 and TRBJ2-1; D is perhaps TRBD1 (7 bases). Per the germline V gene, CDR1 is MRHNA and CDR2 is SNTAGT. V gave up 6 bases and J gave up 4 bases, with 13 bases separating them. The CDR3 covers 14 residues. The CDR3 nucleotides are TGTGCCAGCAGCCCGACAGGGAGGTACAATGAGCAGTTCTTC. This translates into CASSPTGRYNEQFF.

This CDR3 reads CASSPLNLYGYTF. The CDR3 DNA sequence: TGTGCCAGCAGTCCACTAAATCTCTATGGCTACACCTTC. The chain uses TRBV28 and TRBJ1-2; D remains unclear. The germline V gene encodes CDR1 MDHEN and CDR2 SYDVKM. The length of the CDR3 is 13 residues. Between the trimmed V and J ends, which lost 5 bases and 4 bases, there was a span of 11 bases.

This clone was detected only a few times. The chain has TRBV5-1 and TRBJ2-1, with 8 bases that match TRBD2. With V trimmed by 4 bases and J by 6 bases, 18 bases remained unmatched. The length of the CDR3 is 18 residues. Germline assignment: CDR1 SGHRS and CDR2 YFSETQ. The CDR3 reads CASSPEVFVGRGFNEQFF. The CDR3 coding sequence is TGCGCCAGCAGCCCGGAAGTGTTTGTCGGGAGGGGGTTCAATGAGCAGTTCTTC.

The chain joins TRBV7-2 to TRBJ2-3; TRBD2 agrees at 16 bases. Per germline, CDR1 SGHTA and CDR2 FQGNSA. The CDR3 runs to 19 residues. With 1 base clipped from V and 3 bases from J, the junction kept 7 bases outside the gene matches. The chain's CDR3 is CASSLGGLAGGFRTDTQYF. The CDR3 DNA reads as TGTGCCAGCAGCTTAGGGGGACTAGCGGGAGGGTTTAGGACAGATACGCAGTATTTT.

This clone was found a few times. The V and J genes are TRBV19 and TRBJ2-2; no clear D gene. There are 11 residues in the CDR3. Trimming cost V 9 bases and J 6 bases, with 8 bases left between them. CDR1 and CDR2 (germline): LNHDA, SQIVND (reference sequence). CDR3 in amino acids: CARAQAGELFF. The CDR3 DNA sequence: TGTGCCAGGGCGCAGGCCGGGGAGCTGTTTTTT.

This clone was observed a few times. This chain links TRBV6-5 with TRBJ2-7, with D hard to call. CDR1 MNHEY and CDR2 SVGAGI come from the germline V gene. The germline V and J ends were trimmed by 6 bases and 6 bases, with 18 bases remaining between them. CDR3 length: 14 amino acids. The CDR3 region has the DNA TGTGCCAGCAGCGCCGAGCTCCGATACAGCGAGCAGTACTTC. Translation: CASSAELRYSEQYF.

In DNA form, the CDR3 reads TGTGCCAGCAGTGAAAGGGACAGATACTATAATTCACCCCTCCACTTT. Amino acid sequence: CASSERDRYYNSPLHF. The V call is TRBV6-1, the J call TRBJ1-6, with 7 bases identical to TRBD1. The ends lost 2 bases at V and 3 bases at J; junction bases unmatched: 4. CDR3 length: 16 residues. The V gene's germline CDR1 is MNHNS and CDR2 SASEGT.

The gene calls are TRBV11-2 and TRBJ2-1, with 8 bases identical to TRBD2. Germline CDR1 and CDR2: SGHAT and FQNNGV. V shed 6 bases, J shed 6 bases, and the junction held 10 bases outside the gene matches. The CDR3 is made up of 15 amino acids. The CDR3 nucleotides are TGTGCCAGCAGAACCAGCGGGAGTCCCCTCAATGAGCAGTTCTTC. Protein: CASRTSGSPLNEQFF.

This clone was picked up a small number of times. The genes are TRBV5-3 and TRBJ2-7, with 7 positions matching TRBD1. TRBV5-3 is designated an ORF whose function remains uncertain. This CDR3 comprises 15 residues. The J segment lost 3 bases and the V segment lost 8 bases, leaving 14 bases of the junction unmatched. The CDR3 protein is CASSQTSGQYYEQYF. The CDR3 nucleotides are TGTGCCAGCAGCCAAACTTCGGGACAGTACTACGAGCAGTACTTC.

This clone was observed at least ten times. The V gene is TRBV5-1, the J gene TRBJ1-4; no definite D call. This CDR3 region has 15 residues. Trimming cost V 1 base and J 5 bases, with 12 bases left between them. Germline assignment: CDR1 SGHRS and CDR2 YFSETQ. CDR3 in amino acids: CASSLSIQLNEKLFF. The DNA of the CDR3 is TGCGCCAGCAGCTTGTCGATACAGCTCAATGAAAAACTGTTTTTT.

This clone was seen more than once but under ten times. This sequence joins TRBV10-2 and TRBJ2-6, with D perhaps TRBD1 (5 bases). CDR1 WSHSY and CDR2 SAAADI come from the germline V gene. CDR3 length equals 17 residues. The ends were cut back, 4 bases at V and 0 bases at J, with 13 bases in the middle. The CDR3 protein is CASSGQRDYSGANVLTF. The CDR3 DNA sequence: TGCGCCAGCAGTGGACAGAGAGATTACTCTGGGGCCAACGTCCTGACTTTC.

This chain uses TRBV6-5 with TRBJ1-2, with D perhaps matching TRBD1 (6 bases). The V end was cut by 4 bases, the J end by 1 base, with 13 bases between. Per the germline V gene, CDR1 is MNHEY and CDR2 is SVGAGI. The CDR3 loop spans 15 amino acids. CDR3 DNA: TGTGCCAGCAGTTTGGGGGCAGGGATTAACTATGGCTACACCTTC. Translation: CASSLGAGINYGYTF.

The chain employs TRBV27 and TRBJ2-1, with 11 bases that match TRBD2. CDR3 length equals 16 residues. V lost 5 bases, J lost 7 bases, and 10 bases stayed unmatched. From germline, CDR1 is MNHEY and CDR2 SMNVEV (reference sequence). DNA of the CDR3: TGTGCCAGCAGTAGTCCACTAGCGGGAGTTTTTAATGAGCAGTTCTTC. This sequence encodes CASSSPLAGVFNEQFF.

This clone was detected only a few times. The chain links TRBV6-5 to TRBJ2-1; 9 positions agree with TRBD1. The CDR3 has 14 residues. CDR1 and CDR2 from the germline V gene are MNHEY and SVGAGI. The V gene end was trimmed by 4 bases and the J gene end by 4 bases; junction bases not matched to a gene: 2. The CDR3 reads CASSFGTGYNEQFF. CDR3 coding DNA: TGTGCCAGCAGTTTCGGGACAGGGTACAATGAGCAGTTCTTC.

V gene TRBV9 combines with J gene TRBJ1-4; TRBD1 agrees at 7 bases. There are 15 residues in the CDR3. The ends lost 0 bases at V and 3 bases at J; junction bases unmatched: 2. CDR1 SGDLS and CDR2 YYNGEE come from the germline V gene. The CDR3 coding sequence is TGTGCCAGCAGCGTAGGGGGACAGTCTAATGAAAAACTGTTTTTT. Translated: CASSVGGQSNEKLFF.

The chain employs TRBV6-5 and TRBJ2-1; D gene ambiguous. The germline V gene has CDR1 MNHEY and CDR2 SVGAGI. The V gene lost 2 bases and the J gene lost 4 bases, with 12 bases spanning the gap. There are 15 residues in the CDR3. The CDR3 nucleotides are TGTGCCAGCAGTTACCTCTTGGGCAAATACAATGAGCAGTTCTTC. Translating gives CASSYLLGKYNEQFF.

This chain uses TRBV9 with TRBJ2-1; a weak D match, TRBD2 (6 bases). This CDR3 is built from 15 residues. Germline V gene sequence: CDR1 SGDLS, CDR2 YYNGEE. V dropped 4 bases and J dropped 4 bases, with 15 bases sitting between them. CDR3 region: CASSPSGELYNEQFF. CDR3 DNA sequence: TGTGCCAGCAGCCCTTCGGGAGAACTGTACAATGAGCAGTTCTTC.

J is TRBJ2-1 and V is TRBV4-1; D unclear. The V end lost 4 bases, the J end lost 0 bases, and 7 bases lay between the germline ends. CDR1 MGHRA and CDR2 YSYEKL come from the germline V gene. The CDR3 consists of 14 residues. The CDR3 here is CASSLESSYNEQFF. Here the CDR3 DNA reads TGCGCCAGCAGCCTAGAGAGCTCCTACAATGAGCAGTTCTTC.

The rearrangement joins TRBV4-1 to TRBJ1-4; tentative D call: TRBD1 (5 bases). CDR1 and CDR2 (germline): MGHRA, YSYEKL. The CDR3 has 17 residues. Trimming removed 0 bases at V and 7 bases at J, with 18 bases between. The CDR3 region has the DNA TGCGCCAGCAGCCAAGATTGGGAGGGGTCTAGACTTGAAAAACTGTTTTTT. Its translation is CASSQDWEGSRLEKLFF.

The chain couples TRBV9 to TRBJ2-7; TRBD1 matches 11 bases. Germline CDR1 reads SGDLS; CDR2 reads YYNGEE. The CDR3 consists of 15 residues. V dropped 4 bases and J dropped 5; count of bases not matched to a gene: 8. CDR3 residues: CASSIYGTGGDEQYF. For the CDR3, the DNA is TGTGCCAGCAGCATATACGGGACAGGGGGGGACGAGCAGTACTTC.

The genes are TRBV28 and TRBJ2-7; 10 positions agree with TRBD2. There are 17 residues in the CDR3. The junction had 17 bases not matched to a gene; V was cut back by 6 bases and J by 6 bases. Germline CDR1 and CDR2: MDHEN and SYDVKM. Here the CDR3 reads CASSPRGLGLAFSEQYF. In nucleotides, the CDR3 is TGTGCCAGCAGCCCAAGGGGTCTGGGACTAGCGTTCTCCGAGCAGTACTTC.

This chain joins TRBV5-1 and TRBJ2-7; D perhaps matches TRBD1 (6 bases). This CDR3 has 13 residues. The V gene lost 10 bases and the J gene lost 2 bases, with 16 bases spanning the gap. The germline CDR1 and CDR2 sequences are SGHRS and YFSETQ. The CDR3 bases are TGCGCCTCCCACTTGACAGGCGCCTACGAGCAGTACTTC. Translated, it gives CASHLTGAYEQYF.

This chain connects TRBV11-1 to TRBJ2-2; 8 bases agree with TRBD2. V gave up 5 bases and J gave up 6 bases; unmatched junction bases: 2. Germline V gene data show CDR1 as SGHAT and CDR2 as FQDESV (reference sequence). The length of the CDR3 is 13 residues. The DNA of the CDR3 is TGTGCCAGCAGCCGGGGGGGTGCCGGGGAGCTGTTTTTT. Translation: CASSRGGAGELFF.